This T cell receptor (beta chain) was recovered during a study of T-cell reconstitution after alpha-beta-depleted transplantation in children. Findings and caveats of the study: Expanded graft clones, several hundred of them, were reportedly the source of alpha-beta T cells about two months after transplant.

This clonotype was observed many times. Antigen unknown. Unique molecular identifiers were incorporated into the prepared TCRbeta library. In TCRdb, the PCR reads were re-called with MiXCR into one record per CDR3 protein. The sample lists approximately 290,000 distinct CDR3 sequences; 9.5% to 13% were seen once. CDR3 length: 17 residues. CDR1 and CDR2 (germline): SGHTA, FQGNSA. V was shortened by 2 bases and J by 0 bases, with 15 bases between the two germline ends. The clonotype comes from a male patient aged 2-15 years who had a stem cell transplant for chronic granulomatous disease, so the T cells may come from the graft donor. The input for sequencing was peripheral blood, taken 180 days after TCRalphabeta/CD19-depleted stem cell transplant. The chain recombines TRBV7-2 with TRBJ2-3, with a tentative D call TRBD2 (6 bases). The CDR3 region has the DNA TGTGCCAGCAGCTTAAAGACCGGGGGTTCTAGCACAGATACGCAGTATTTT. Protein: CASSLKTGGSSTDTQYF.